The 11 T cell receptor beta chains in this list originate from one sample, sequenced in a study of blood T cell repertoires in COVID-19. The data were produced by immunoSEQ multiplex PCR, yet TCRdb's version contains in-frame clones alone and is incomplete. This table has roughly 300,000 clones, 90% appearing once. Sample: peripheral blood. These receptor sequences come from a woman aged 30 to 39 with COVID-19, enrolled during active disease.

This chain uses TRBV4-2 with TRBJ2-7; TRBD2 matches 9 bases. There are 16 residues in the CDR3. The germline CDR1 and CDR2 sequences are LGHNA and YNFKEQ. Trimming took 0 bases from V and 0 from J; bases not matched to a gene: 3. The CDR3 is CASSQEGGLASYEQYF. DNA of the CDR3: TGTGCCAGCAGCCAAGAGGGGGGACTAGCCTCCTACGAGCAGTACTTC.

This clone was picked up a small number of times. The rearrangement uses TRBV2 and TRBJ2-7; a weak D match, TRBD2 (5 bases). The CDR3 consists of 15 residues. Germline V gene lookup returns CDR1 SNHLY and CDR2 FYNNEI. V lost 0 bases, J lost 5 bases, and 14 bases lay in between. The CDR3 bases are TGTGCCAGCAGTGAAGCGGAGCGCACTAGGGACGAGCAGTACTTC. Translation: CASSEAERTRDEQYF.

The DNA of the CDR3 is TGTGCCAGCAGCCAAGATCCCCCAGGGGGCACTGAAGCTTTCTTT. It specifies CASSQDPPGGTEAFF. This sequence joins TRBV4-2 and TRBJ1-1; 7 bases fit TRBD1. Trimming at V came to 0 bases and at J to 4 bases, leaving 5 bases not matched to a gene. The length of the CDR3 is 15 residues. Per germline, CDR1 LGHNA and CDR2 YNFKEQ.

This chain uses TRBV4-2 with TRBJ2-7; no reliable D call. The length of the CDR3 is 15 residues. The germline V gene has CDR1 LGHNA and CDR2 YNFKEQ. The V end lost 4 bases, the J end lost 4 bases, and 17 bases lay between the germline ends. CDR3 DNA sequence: TGTGCCAGCAGCCGCGAACCTGGGCCGGCTTACGAGCAGTACTTC. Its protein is CASSREPGPAYEQYF.

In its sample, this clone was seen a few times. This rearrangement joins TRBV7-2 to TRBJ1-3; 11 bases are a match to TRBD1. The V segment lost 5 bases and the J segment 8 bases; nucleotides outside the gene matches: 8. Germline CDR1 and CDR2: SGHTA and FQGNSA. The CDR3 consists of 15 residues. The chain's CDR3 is CASSPRDRGRDTIYF. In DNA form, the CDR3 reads TGTGCCAGCAGCCCGCGGGACAGGGGGAGGGACACCATATATTTT.

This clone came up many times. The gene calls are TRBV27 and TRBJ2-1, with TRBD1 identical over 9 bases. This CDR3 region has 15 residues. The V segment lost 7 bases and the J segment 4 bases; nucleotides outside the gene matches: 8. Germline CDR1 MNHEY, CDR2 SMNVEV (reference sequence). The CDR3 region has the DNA TGTGCCAGCACCGGTGGACAGGGGTTTTACAATGAGCAGTTCTTC. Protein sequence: CASTGGQGFYNEQFF.

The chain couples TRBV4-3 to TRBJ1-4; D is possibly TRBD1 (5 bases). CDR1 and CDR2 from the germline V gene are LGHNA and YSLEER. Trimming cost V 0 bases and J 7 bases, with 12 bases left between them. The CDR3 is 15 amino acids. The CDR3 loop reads CASSQEHRRSEKLFF. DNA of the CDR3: TGCGCCAGCAGCCAAGAGCACAGGCGGAGTGAAAAACTGTTTTTT.

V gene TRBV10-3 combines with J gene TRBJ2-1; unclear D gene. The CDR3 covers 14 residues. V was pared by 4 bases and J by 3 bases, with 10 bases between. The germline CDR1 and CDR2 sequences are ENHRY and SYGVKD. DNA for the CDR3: TGTGCCATCAGTGTAGAATACTACTACAATGAGCAGTTCTTC. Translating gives CAISVEYYYNEQFF.

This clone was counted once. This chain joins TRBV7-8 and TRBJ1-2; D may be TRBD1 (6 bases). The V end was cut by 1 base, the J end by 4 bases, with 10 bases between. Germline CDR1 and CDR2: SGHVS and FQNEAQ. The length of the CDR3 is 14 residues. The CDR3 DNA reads TGTGCCAGCAGCTTAGGGGACACAATCTATGGCTACACCTTC. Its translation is CASSLGDTIYGYTF.

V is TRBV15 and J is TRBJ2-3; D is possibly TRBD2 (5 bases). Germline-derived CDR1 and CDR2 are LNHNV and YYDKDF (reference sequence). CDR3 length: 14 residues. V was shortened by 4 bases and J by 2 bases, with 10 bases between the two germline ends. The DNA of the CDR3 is TGTGCCACCAGCAAGCGGATCCACACAGATACGCAGTATTTT. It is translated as CATSKRIHTDTQYF.

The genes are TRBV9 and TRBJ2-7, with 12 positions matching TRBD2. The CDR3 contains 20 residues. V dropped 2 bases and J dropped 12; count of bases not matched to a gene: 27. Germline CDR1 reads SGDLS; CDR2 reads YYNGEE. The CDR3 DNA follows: TGTGCCAGCAGCGTGAGTGAGACTAGCGGGAGTGGCGTAGGCCGACGGAATTTGTACTTC. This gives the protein CASSVSETSGSGVGRRNLYF.